These 31 T cell receptor beta chains originate from one sample sequenced in a study of cytomegalovirus exposure and HLA in healthy donors. PCR employed 60 Vbeta and 13 Jbeta primers. This table comes from immunoSEQ multiplex PCR, and its TCRdb copy is limited to in-frame clones, with some not included. Its listing shows about 200,000 clones. Sequencing used PBMCs. Receptors were obtained from a man between 25 and 39 years old in good health and CMV-seronegative.

CDR3 in DNA: TGTGCCAGCAGCAATCCCCCGGGCCAAAGGGGGACTGAAGCTTTCTTT. Translation gives CASSNPPGQRGTEAFF. J is TRBJ1-1 and V is TRBV9; TRBD1 might be the D (6 bases). Germline V gives CDR1 SGDLS, CDR2 YYNGEE. The V end was cut by 4 bases, the J end by 5 bases, with 21 bases between. The CDR3 contains 16 residues. The full variable domain, rest sourced from reference TRBV9 and TRBJ1-1, is DSGVTQTPKHLITATGQRVTLRCSPRSGDLSVYWYQQSLDQGLQFLIQYYNGEERAKGNILERFSAQQFPDLHSELNLSSLELGDSALYFCASSNPPGQRGTEAFFGQGTRLTVV.

This rearrangement joins TRBV7-9 to TRBJ2-7; D perhaps matches TRBD2 (5 bases). The V end lost 3 bases, the J end lost 6 bases, and 15 bases lay between the germline ends. The CDR3 is 14 residues long. Germline CDR1 SEHNR, CDR2 FQNEAQ (reference sequence). CDR3 residues: CASSLGLAKLEQYF. The CDR3 DNA reads TGTGCCAGCAGCTTGGGCCTAGCCAAGCTCGAGCAGTACTTC.

The chain recombines TRBV19 with TRBJ2-1, with D tentatively TRBD2 (6 bases). Germline V gene data show CDR1 as LNHDA and CDR2 as SQIVND (reference sequence). V shed 9 bases and J shed 1 base, with 10 bases lying between them. The CDR3 runs 13 residues. The CDR3 DNA is TGTGCCAGCCGGGACTCTTCCTACAATGAGCAGTTCTTC. Translation: CASRDSSYNEQFF.

This chain links TRBV6-6 with TRBJ1-3; no clear D. CDR1 and CDR2 (germline): MNHNY, SVGAGI (reference sequence). The V end lost 3 bases, the J end lost 4 bases, and 13 bases lay between the germline ends. CDR3 size: 15 residues. CDR3 sequence: CASSYTKEPGNTIYF. CDR3 nucleotides: TGTGCCAGCAGTTATACTAAAGAACCAGGAAACACCATATATTTT.

The rearrangement joins TRBV28 to TRBJ1-3; TRBD1 might be the D (5 bases). Germline V lookup: CDR1 MDHEN, CDR2 SYDVKM. CDR3 length: 14 amino acids. V lost 5 bases and J lost 0, with 8 bases in between. As DNA, the CDR3 is TGTGCCAGCAGTCCAGGGTACTCTGGAAACACCATATATTTT. Translating gives CASSPGYSGNTIYF.

The chain joins TRBV6-5 to TRBJ1-3; perhaps TRBD1 as D (6 bases). This CDR3 is built from 16 residues. The germline gives CDR1 MNHEY, CDR2 SVGAGI. Trimming left V 0 bases short and J 2 bases short, with 11 bases between. The chain's CDR3 is CASSYSGPGAGNTIYF. The CDR3 nucleotides read TGTGCCAGCAGTTACTCAGGGCCAGGGGCTGGAAACACCATATATTTT.

CDR3 loop: CASSLSPTGGEQYF. The DNA for the CDR3 is TGTGCCAGCAGTTTATCCCCGACAGGGGGAGAGCAGTACTTC. The chain recombines TRBV27 with TRBJ2-7; 9 nucleotides agree with TRBD1. V lost 0 bases, J lost 7 bases, and 4 bases stayed unmatched. From germline, CDR1 is MNHEY and CDR2 SMNVEV (reference sequence). The length of the CDR3 is 14 residues.

This chain uses TRBV6-1 with TRBJ1-1; the D gene is possibly TRBD1 (6 bases). Germline values: CDR1 MNHNS, CDR2 SASEGT. V dropped 7 bases and J dropped 2 bases, with 17 bases sitting between them. The CDR3 is 15 residues long. In nucleotides, the CDR3 is TGTGCCAGCAAGGTCAGGATAGGGGGTAACACTGAAGCTTTCTTT. Its protein product is CASKVRIGGNTEAFF.

The rearrangement links TRBV6-1 to TRBJ2-7, with D possibly being TRBD1 (5 bases). With 5 bases removed from V and 1 base from J, the gap between germline ends came to 15 bases. The CDR3 extends over 15 amino acids. The germline gives CDR1 MNHNS, CDR2 SASEGT. Written as DNA, the CDR3 is TGTGCCAGCAGTCGGAGCAGGGTTGGATCCTACGAGCAGTACTTC. It is translated as CASSRSRVGSYEQYF.

This chain uses TRBV28 with TRBJ1-2; 8 bases line up with TRBD1. With V trimmed by 7 bases and J by 1 base, 11 bases remained unmatched. Per germline, CDR1 MDHEN and CDR2 SYDVKM. The CDR3 spans 16 residues. CDR3 protein: CASINRGMLFNYGYTF. The CDR3 region has the DNA TGTGCCAGCATTAACAGGGGGATGCTCTTTAACTATGGCTACACCTTC.

The DNA of the CDR3 is TGTGCCAGCAGCTTCGGTCTAGCGGGGGGGCTTTCCACAGATACGCAGTATTTT. The encoded protein is CASSFGLAGGLSTDTQYF. The J gene is TRBJ2-3, the V gene TRBV7-8, with 12 bases that match TRBD2. The CDR3 is 18 residues long. CDR1 and CDR2 (germline): SGHVS, FQNEAQ. J gave up 2 bases and V 3 bases, and 9 bases lay outside the gene matches.

The V and J genes are TRBV30 and TRBJ2-2, with 7 bases matching TRBD2. The junction had 4 bases not matched to a gene; V was cut back by 1 base and J by 2 bases. Germline loops: CDR1 GTSNPN, CDR2 SVGIG (reference sequence). This CDR3 is built from 15 residues. The CDR3 bases are TGTGCCTGGAGTGCCGGGACTACCAACACCGGGGAGCTGTTTTTT. Protein product: CAWSAGTTNTGELFF.

This chain links TRBV25-1 with TRBJ2-3, with D maybe TRBD2 (5 bases). The CDR3 is made up of 12 amino acids. The V and J ends lost 4 bases and 6 bases respectively, with 8 bases between them. The germline CDR1 and CDR2 sequences are MGHDK and SYGVNS. CDR3 DNA sequence: TGTGCCAGCAGTGGAGGGTCGGATACGCAGTATTTT. Its translation: CASSGGSDTQYF. Full variable domain (missing parts from reference TRBV25-1 and TRBJ2-3): EADIYQTPRYLVIGTGKKITLECSQTMGHDKMYWYQQDPGMELHLIHYSYGVNSTEKGDLSSESTVSRIRTEHFPLTLESARPSHTSQYLCASSGGSDTQYFGPGTRLTVL.

The rearrangement uses TRBV2 and TRBJ1-2; TRBD1 matches at 10 bases. The CDR3 consists of 15 residues. The V gene end was trimmed by 5 bases and the J gene end by 3 bases; junction bases not matched to a gene: 6. The V gene's germline CDR1 is SNHLY and CDR2 FYNNEI. Here the CDR3 DNA reads TGTGCCAGCAGTCCCCGGACAGGGGGACACTATGGCTACACCTTC. Its translation: CASSPRTGGHYGYTF.

This chain links TRBV19 with TRBJ1-5; 9 bases are a match to TRBD1. Trimming took 7 bases from V and 1 from J; bases not matched to a gene: 14. This CDR3 comprises 18 residues. Germline lookup yields CDR1 LNHDA and CDR2 SQIVND (reference sequence). The CDR3 here is CASKPSVRDRESNQPQHF. The CDR3, as DNA: TGTGCCAGTAAGCCGTCGGTCCGGGACAGGGAAAGCAATCAGCCCCAGCATTTT. The full variable domain, its missing parts supplied by reference TRBV19 and TRBJ1-5, is DGGITQSPKYLFRKEGQNVTLSCEQNLNHDAMYWYRQDPGQGLRLIYYSQIVNDFQKGDIAEGYSVSREKKESFPLTVTSAQKNPTAFYLCASKPSVRDRESNQPQHFGDGTRLSIL.

V is TRBV6-5 and J is TRBJ1-1, with unresolved D. Per the germline V gene, CDR1 is MNHEY and CDR2 is SVGAGI. Trimming left V 0 bases short and J 2 bases short, with 4 bases between. This CDR3 contains 13 residues. CDR3 coding DNA: TGTGCCAGCAGTTACTCCTTAAACACTGAAGCTTTCTTT. As protein: CASSYSLNTEAFF.

The chain couples TRBV9 to TRBJ1-1; D gene ambiguous. Germline V gene lookup returns CDR1 SGDLS and CDR2 YYNGEE. This CDR3 has 16 residues. V was trimmed by 0 bases and J by 4 bases, leaving 16 bases between them. The CDR3 region has the DNA TGTGCCAGCAGCGTAGGAGGGCCGCCGGTCGGCACTGAAGCTTTCTTT. Amino acid sequence: CASSVGGPPVGTEAFF.

For this clone: One end of the junction varies from germline; a read error may be responsible. The same CDR3 arises from other DNA sequences in this sample as well. The chain combines TRBV6-5 with TRBJ2-3; D remains unclear. Germline V gene lookup returns CDR1 MNHEY and CDR2 SVGAGI. The CDR3 sequence is 16 residues long. In DNA form, the CDR3 reads TGTGCCAGCAGTTACTCGAGAGTGTTGGGCACAGATACACAGTATTTT. Translated: CASSYSRVLGTDTQYF.

The chain joins TRBV15 to TRBJ1-5; 7 bases are a match to TRBD1. With 5 bases clipped from V and 0 bases from J, the junction kept 7 bases outside the gene matches. The length of the CDR3 is 16 residues. The germline V gene encodes CDR1 LNHNV and CDR2 YYDKDF (reference sequence). The CDR3 DNA reads as TGTGCCACCAGCGGCGGGACAGTCCATAGCAATCAGCCCCAGCATTTT. Translated, it gives CATSGGTVHSNQPQHF.

The J gene is TRBJ2-2, the V gene TRBV15, with D perhaps TRBD2 (6 bases). Per germline, CDR1 LNHNV and CDR2 YYDKDF (reference sequence). V lost 5 bases to trimming and J lost 1 base, with 11 bases between them. This CDR3 comprises 15 residues. As DNA, the CDR3 is TGTGCCACCAGCTCCGGGACTCTGAACACCGGGGAGCTGTTTTTT. Translation: CATSSGTLNTGELFF.

The chain has TRBV28 and TRBJ1-3; D ambiguous. V gave up 7 bases and J gave up 0 bases, with 16 bases separating them. CDR3 length equals 16 residues. Germline V gene sequence: CDR1 MDHEN, CDR2 SYDVKM. CDR3 sequence (DNA): TGTGCCAGCACCACTGGCGGCCAGCCCTCTGGAAACACCATATATTTT. Encoded protein: CASTTGGQPSGNTIYF.

The rearrangement links TRBV27 to TRBJ2-7; 9 bases are a match to TRBD1. This CDR3 is 14 amino acids long. Germline V gives CDR1 MNHEY, CDR2 SMNVEV (reference sequence). Germline trimming cut 5 bases from V and 5 bases from J; bases unmatched to any gene: 7. The CDR3 region has the DNA TGTGCCAGCAGTACCACACAGGGGGCCCACGAGCAGTACTTC. Translation gives CASSTTQGAHEQYF.

The rearrangement links TRBV10-3 to TRBJ2-1; TRBD2 aligns across 8 bases. Germline V gene data show CDR1 as ENHRY and CDR2 as SYGVKD. V shed 3 bases, J shed 10 bases, and the junction held 11 bases outside the gene matches. This CDR3 contains 15 residues. The CDR3 nucleotides read TGTGCCATCAGTGACGTGGGTAGCGGGGAGCGGGAGCAGTTCTTC. This codes for CAISDVGSGEREQFF.

J is TRBJ2-5 and V is TRBV29-1, with D hard to call. The V and J ends lost 3 bases and 5 bases respectively, with 10 bases between them. CDR1 is SQVTM, CDR2 ANQGSEA, per germline. CDR3 length: 12 residues. CDR3 sequence reads: CSVDLSRETQYF. The CDR3, as DNA: TGCAGCGTTGACCTCTCCCGGGAGACCCAGTACTTC.

This chain uses TRBV11-3 with TRBJ2-3, with 11 bases fitting TRBD1. V lost 3 bases to trimming and J lost 4 bases; unmatched junction nucleotides: 3. The length of the CDR3 is 15 residues. From germline, CDR1 is SGHNT and CDR2 YENEEA. CDR3 nucleotide sequence: TGTGCCAGCAGCTTCGGACAGGGGGCGGCAGATACGCAGTATTTT. The encoded protein is CASSFGQGAADTQYF.

The chain employs TRBV28 and TRBJ2-3, with a weak D call TRBD1 (7 bases). Trimming removed 7 bases at V and 0 bases at J, with 20 bases between. This CDR3 spans 17 amino acids. Germline CDR1 reads MDHEN; CDR2 reads SYDVKM. The CDR3 DNA is TGTGCCAGCACCGACTTGGACAGGAGCGGGAGCACAGATACGCAGTATTTT. It translates to CASTDLDRSGSTDTQYF.

The gene calls are TRBV5-1 and TRBJ2-3; D gene ambiguous. Germline V lookup: CDR1 SGHRS, CDR2 YFSETQ. Trimming took 2 bases from V and 2 from J, leaving 15 bases between them. CDR3 length equals 16 residues. Here the CDR3 reads CASSFEATTPTDTQYF. DNA for the CDR3: TGCGCCAGCAGCTTTGAGGCCACTACCCCCACAGATACGCAGTATTTT.

The chain links TRBV30 to TRBJ1-6; D possibly corresponds to TRBD1 (5 bases). CDR1 is GTSNPN, CDR2 SVGIG, per germline (reference sequence). V was trimmed by 1 base and J by 6 bases, leaving 10 bases between them. CDR3 length: 14 amino acids. CDR3 amino acids: CAWSGGVANSPLHF. The CDR3 nucleotides read TGTGCCTGGAGTGGGGGGGTGGCTAATTCACCCCTCCACTTT.

The V and J genes are TRBV28 and TRBJ1-1, with TRBD1 matching over 7 bases. The J segment lost 0 bases and the V segment lost 8 bases, leaving 9 bases of the junction unmatched. The CDR3 totals 15 residues. Germline V gene lookup returns CDR1 MDHEN and CDR2 SYDVKM. Written as DNA, the CDR3 is TGTGCCAGCCGACTTCCAGGGGGAATGAACACTGAAGCTTTCTTT. Translation gives CASRLPGGMNTEAFF.

The DNA of the CDR3 is TGTGCCATCAGCAGACAGGGTTTAGGATCACCCCTCCACTTT. Its translation is CAISRQGLGSPLHF. The chain couples TRBV10-3 to TRBJ1-6; TRBD1 matches at 7 bases. Germline CDR1 reads ENHRY; CDR2 reads SYGVKD. CDR3 size: 14 residues. Trimming removed 6 bases from V and 10 bases from J; junction bases left unmatched: 9.

The rearrangement joins TRBV4-3 to TRBJ1-2; TRBD1 matches at 7 bases. CDR3 length equals 18 residues. Unmatched junction bases numbered 14, after V lost 0 bases and J lost 4 bases. Looked up from germline, CDR1 is LGHNA and CDR2 is YSLEER. The CDR3 loop reads CASSQDIGGTASFYGYTF. CDR3 sequence (DNA): TGCGCCAGCAGCCAAGATATCGGAGGGACAGCCTCTTTCTATGGCTACACCTTC.